This T cell receptor (beta chain) was sequenced for a study of sequential checkpoint blockade in melanoma. About the study: 91 pretreatment tumor DNA samples were TCRβ immunosequenced. Matched biopsies came pretreatment and at week 13 for around 24 patients.

This clone was seen repeatedly, ten times or more. Its antigen is unknown. Notes on the study in general: Pretreatment TIL clonality tracked with response in the nivolumab-first arm.

Clones were sequenced by immunoSEQ multiplex PCR, and TCRdb holds only the in-frame ones, with some missing. The data contain thousands of clones, about 22% of them singletons. With 5 bases clipped from V and 1 base from J, the junction kept 7 bases outside the gene matches. The germline V gene encodes CDR1 SGHNT and CDR2 YENEEA. The CDR3 runs 15 residues. Treatment indicated: randomized to nivolumab then ipilimumab (arm A) or the reverse (arm B). This specimen consisted of tumor tissue (inferred from file names), obtained from a patient given nivolumab and ipilimumab in sequence. This TCR was sampled from a human patient with melanoma. Some clones in this sample may be carry-over from other donors' samples. The V gene is TRBV11-3, the J gene TRBJ2-7; 8 nucleotides agree with TRBD1. CDR3 amino acids: CASSAPDRASYEQYF. The CDR3 nucleotides are TGTGCCAGCAGCGCCCCGGACAGGGCATCCTACGAGCAGTACTTC.